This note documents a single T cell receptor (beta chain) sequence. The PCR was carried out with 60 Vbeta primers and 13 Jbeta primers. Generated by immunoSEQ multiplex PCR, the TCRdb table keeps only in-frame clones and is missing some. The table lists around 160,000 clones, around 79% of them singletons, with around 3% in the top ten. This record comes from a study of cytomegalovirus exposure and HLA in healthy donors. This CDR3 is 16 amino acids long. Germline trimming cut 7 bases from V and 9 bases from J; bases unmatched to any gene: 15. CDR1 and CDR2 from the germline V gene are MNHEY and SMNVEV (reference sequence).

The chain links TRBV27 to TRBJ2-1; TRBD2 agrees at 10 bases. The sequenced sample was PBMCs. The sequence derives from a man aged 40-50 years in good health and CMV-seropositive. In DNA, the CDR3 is TGTGCCAGCACTTATCTGTTAGCGGGAGGTACCGGTGAGCAGTTCTTC. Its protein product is CASTYLLAGGTGEQFF.